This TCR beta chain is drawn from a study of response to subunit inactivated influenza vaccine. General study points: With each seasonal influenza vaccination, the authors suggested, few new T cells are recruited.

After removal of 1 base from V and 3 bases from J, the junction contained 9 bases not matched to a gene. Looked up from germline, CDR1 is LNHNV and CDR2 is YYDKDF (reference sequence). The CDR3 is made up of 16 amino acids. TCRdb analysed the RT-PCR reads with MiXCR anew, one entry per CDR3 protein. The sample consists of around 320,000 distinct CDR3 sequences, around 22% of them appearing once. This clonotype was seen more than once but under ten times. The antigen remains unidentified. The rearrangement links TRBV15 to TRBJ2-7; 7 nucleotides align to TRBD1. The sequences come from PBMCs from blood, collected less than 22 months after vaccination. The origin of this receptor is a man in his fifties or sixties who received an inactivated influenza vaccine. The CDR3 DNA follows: TGTGCCACCAGCAGAGTAAGGACAGGAGGATTCTACGAGCAGTACTTC. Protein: CATSRVRTGGFYEQYF.